This TCR beta chain is from a study of T cell responses to AZD1222 COVID-19 vaccine. TCRdb's copy holds only in-frame clones and misses some; the assay was immunoSEQ multiplex PCR. The data contain 90,000 to 110,000 clones, approximately 88% of them singletons. The receptor comes from an adult in good health. The sequences come from peripheral blood, collected on day 0 of MenACWY control vaccination.

Written as DNA, the CDR3 is TGTGCCAGTAGTATAGTTCGGGACTCGCATGGCTACACCTTC. The encoded protein is CASSIVRDSHGYTF. The chain is built from TRBV19 and TRBJ1-2; maybe TRBD1 (5 bases). Germline V gene data show CDR1 as LNHDA and CDR2 as SQIVND (reference sequence). V lost 1 base and J lost 6, with 12 bases in between. This CDR3 has 14 amino acids.